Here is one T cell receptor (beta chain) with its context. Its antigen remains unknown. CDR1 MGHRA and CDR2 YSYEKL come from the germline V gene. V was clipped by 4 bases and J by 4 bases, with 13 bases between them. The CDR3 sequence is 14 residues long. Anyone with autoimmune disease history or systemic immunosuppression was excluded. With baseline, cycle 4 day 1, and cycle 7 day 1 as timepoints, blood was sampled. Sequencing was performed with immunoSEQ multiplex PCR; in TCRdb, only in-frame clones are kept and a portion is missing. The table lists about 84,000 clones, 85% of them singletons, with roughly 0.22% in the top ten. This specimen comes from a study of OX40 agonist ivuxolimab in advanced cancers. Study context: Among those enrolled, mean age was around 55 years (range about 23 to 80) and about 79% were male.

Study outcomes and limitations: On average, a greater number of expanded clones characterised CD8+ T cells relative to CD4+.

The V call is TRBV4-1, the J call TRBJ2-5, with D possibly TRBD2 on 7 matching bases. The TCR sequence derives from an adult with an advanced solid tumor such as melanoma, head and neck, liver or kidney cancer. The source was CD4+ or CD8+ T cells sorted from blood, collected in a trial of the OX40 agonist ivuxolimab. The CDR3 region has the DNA TGCGCCAGCAGCCCCCCCGGGGGGCGAGAGACCCAGTACTTC. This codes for CASSPPGGRETQYF.